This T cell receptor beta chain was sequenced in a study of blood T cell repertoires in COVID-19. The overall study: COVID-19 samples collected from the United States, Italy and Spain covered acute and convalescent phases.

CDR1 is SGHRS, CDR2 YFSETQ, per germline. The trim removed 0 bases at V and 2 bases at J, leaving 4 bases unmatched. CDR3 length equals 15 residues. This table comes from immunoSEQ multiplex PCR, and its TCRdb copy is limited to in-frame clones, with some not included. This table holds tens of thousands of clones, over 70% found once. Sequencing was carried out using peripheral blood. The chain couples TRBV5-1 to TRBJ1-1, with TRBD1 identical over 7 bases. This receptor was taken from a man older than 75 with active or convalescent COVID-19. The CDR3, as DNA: TGCGCCAGCAGCTTGGGGGACAGACTAAACACTGAAGCTTTCTTT. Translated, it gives CASSLGDRLNTEAFF.